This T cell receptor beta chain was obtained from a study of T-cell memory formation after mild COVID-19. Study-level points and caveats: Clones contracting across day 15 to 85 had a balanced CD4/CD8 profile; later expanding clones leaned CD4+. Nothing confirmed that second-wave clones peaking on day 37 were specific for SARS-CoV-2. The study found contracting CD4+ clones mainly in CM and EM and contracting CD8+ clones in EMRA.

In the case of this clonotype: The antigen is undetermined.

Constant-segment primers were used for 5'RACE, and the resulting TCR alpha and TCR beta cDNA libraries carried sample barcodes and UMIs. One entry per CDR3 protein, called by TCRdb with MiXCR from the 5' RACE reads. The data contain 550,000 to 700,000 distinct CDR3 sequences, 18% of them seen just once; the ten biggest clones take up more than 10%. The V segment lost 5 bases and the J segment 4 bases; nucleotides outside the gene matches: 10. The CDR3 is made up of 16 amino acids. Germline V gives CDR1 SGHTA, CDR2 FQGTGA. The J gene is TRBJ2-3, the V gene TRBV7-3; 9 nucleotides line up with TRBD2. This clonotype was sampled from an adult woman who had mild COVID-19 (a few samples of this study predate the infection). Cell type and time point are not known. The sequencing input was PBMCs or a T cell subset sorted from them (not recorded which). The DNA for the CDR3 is TGTGCCAGCAGCCCCCGATTTAGCGGGAGAGCAGATACGCAGTATTTT. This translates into CASSPRFSGRADTQYF.